The 6 T cell receptor delta chains below were found in one sample sequenced in a study of Vδ1+ human thymocytes. For these TCRs, the target antigens are not known. Sequences come from RNA converted to cDNA by reverse transcription. CDR3 amplicons came from multiplex PCR with pooled V-gene forward and constant-region reverse primers. TCRdb called clones anew from the multiplex PCR reads with CATT. This sample has 80,000 or so delta-chain clones, with 30% to 40% found just once. Study observations and caveats: Thymic TRG and TRD repertoires appeared highly polyclonal, with Gaussian CDR3 length distributions.

The sequencing input was Vdelta1+ gamma-delta thymocytes from the thymus. As to subset: FACS-sorted CD3+ TCRalphabeta- TCRVdelta1+ TCRVdelta2- thymocytes. Receptors were obtained from a boy less than two years old who had congenital heart surgery.

The chain links TRDV1 to TRDJ1; perhaps D is TRDD2 or TRDD3 (6 bases each). The CDR3 has 21 amino acids. Germline V gene lookup returns CDR1 TSWWSYY and CDR2 QGS. Deletions cut 2 bases from V and 0 bases from J, with 28 bases between. CDR3 nucleotide sequence: TGTGCTCTTGGGGAATTTAATCCTACGAGGTCCGGGGGACCGTACACCGATAAACTCATCTTT. It is translated as CALGEFNPTRSGGPYTDKLIF.

The V call is TRDV1, the J call TRDJ1; 12 bases fit TRDD3. Germline CDR1 and CDR2: TSWWSYY and QGS. This CDR3 region has 17 residues. V trimming: 3 bases; J trimming: 7 bases; junction bases outside the gene matches: 12. The CDR3 nucleotides are TGTGCTCTTGGGGACCGCGCGTACTGGGGGATACCTGGTAAACTCATCTTT. Amino acid sequence: CALGDRAYWGIPGKLIF.

Only a few counts were recorded for this clone. The V and J genes are TRDV1 and TRDJ1; perhaps TRDD3 as D (6 bases). The CDR3 covers 18 residues. The V gene's germline CDR1 is TSWWSYY and CDR2 QGS. Trimming shortened V by 2 bases and J by 0 bases, and 19 bases separated the two germline ends. The CDR3 sequence: CALGEGWWGSPYTDKLIF. The CDR3 bases are TGTGCTCTTGGGGAAGGATGGTGGGGGTCACCGTACACCGATAAACTCATCTTT.

The rearrangement uses TRDV1 and TRDJ1; TRDD3 matches 11 bases. J gave up 1 base and V 1 base, and 26 bases lay outside the gene matches. In germline, CDR1 is TSWWSYY, CDR2 QGS. The CDR3 has 24 amino acids. CDR3 sequence (DNA): TGTGCTCTTGGGGAACCCCGACTACCCCCGTCGTACTGGGGGATATATGGGGGCACCGATAAACTCATCTTT. Translated: CALGEPRLPPSYWGIYGGTDKLIF.

By share of the sample, this clone is medium-sized. This sample also contains other DNA sequences that code for the same CDR3. The V and J genes are TRDV2 and TRDJ2; 12 positions match TRDD3. The CDR3 has 16 residues. From germline, CDR1 is GEAIGNYY and CDR2 EKD. V was pared by 0 bases and J by 9 bases, with 7 bases of the junction left unmatched. The CDR3 coding sequence is TGTGCCTGTGACACCGGTACTGGGGGATACCCTTCACAACTCTTCTTT. As protein: CACDTGTGGYPSQLFF.

This clone was counted a few times. The V call is TRDV1, the J call TRDJ1; 12 bases fit TRDD3. The CDR3 runs to 23 residues. CDR1 and CDR2 (germline): TSWWSYY, QGS. V trimming: 4 bases; J trimming: 2 bases; junction bases outside the gene matches: 26. As DNA, the CDR3 is TGTGCTCTTGGGGGGAAAGCCCGAGGCCTTCCCCATCCACTGGGGGATACTACCGATAAACTCATCTTT. Translated, it gives CALGGKARGLPHPLGDTTDKLIF.